The rows below give T cell receptor beta chains drawn from one sample of a study of blood T cell repertoires in COVID-19. The protocol was immunoSEQ multiplex PCR, while the TCRdb copy is restricted to in-frame clones and leaves out a portion. The repertoire holds around 280,000 clones, with around 90% as singletons. Sequencing used peripheral blood. These receptors all stem from a woman in her 50s who had recovered from COVID-19. Both conserved end residues are part of each CDR3. The order of the fields is J gene, clone size, V gene, D gene, CDR3 protein, CDR3 DNA. D genes are given only for firm matches. Clone sizes are given selectively: once, few, many, or a class where the clone is expanded.

>TRBJ1-6|-|TRBV2|-
CASRTAIDNSPLHF
TGTGCCAGCAGAACCGCGATTGATAATTCACCCCTCCACTTT
>TRBJ2-7|once|TRBV12-2|-
CASRLARTGGYEQYF
TGTGCAAGTCGCTTAGCTAGAACAGGGGGCTACGAGCAGTACTTC
>TRBJ1-2|-|TRBV7-2|TRBD1
CASSLARLTGNYGYTF
TGTGCCAGCAGCTTAGCTCGGTTGACAGGGAACTATGGCTACACCTTC
>TRBJ1-1|-|TRBV7-2|TRBD1
CASSLRGQFNAFF
TGTGCCAGCAGCTTAAGGGGACAGTTTAATGCTTTCTTT
>TRBJ2-7|-|TRBV30|TRBD1
CAWRHRGPYEQYF
TGTGCCTGGAGGCACAGGGGGCCCTACGAGCAGTACTTC
>TRBJ1-2|-|TRBV4-1|-
CASSQYRELFYGYTF
TGCGCCAGCAGCCAATACAGGGAACTCTTCTATGGCTACACCTTC
>TRBJ1-1|-|TRBV5-4|TRBD1
CASSLSLEGAAEAFF
TGTGCCAGCAGCTTGTCTTTGGAGGGGGCCGCTGAAGCTTTCTTT
>TRBJ1-1|-|TRBV11-1|-
CASSAEQKAFF
TGTGCCAGCAGTGCAGAACAGAAAGCTTTCTTT
>TRBJ2-7|-|TRBV6-2/TRBV6-3|-
CASSSGLRLREQYF
TGTGCCAGCAGTTCCGGACTGAGACTACGGGAGCAGTACTTC
>TRBJ1-2|-|TRBV5-1|-
CASSPTGTRVGGYTF
TGCGCCAGCAGCCCTACCGGGACAAGGGTAGGTGGCTACACCTTC
>TRBJ1-4|-|TRBV20-1|-
CSARVREKLFF
TGCAGTGCTAGAGTTCGGGAAAAACTGTTTTTT
>TRBJ2-7|-|TRBV4-3|-
CASSLTEEGGDEQYF
TGCGCCAGCAGCCTCACGGAGGAGGGTGGCGACGAGCAGTACTTC
>TRBJ1-1|-|TRBV10-3|-
CAASTQGPWAEAFF
TGTGCCGCCTCAACACAGGGCCCGTGGGCTGAAGCTTTCTTT
>TRBJ2-7|once|TRBV6-2/TRBV6-3|-
CASSRLWAVKDPYEQYF
TGTGCCAGCAGTCGCCTTTGGGCCGTAAAGGATCCCTACGAGCAGTACTTC
>TRBJ2-7|-|TRBV20-1|-
CSASRVLGGGLYEQYF
TGCAGTGCTAGTCGCGTTTTAGGGGGGGGTCTATACGAGCAGTACTTC
>TRBJ2-5|-|TRBV6-1|-
CASSEDLAWKETQYF
TGTGCCAGCAGTGAAGACTTAGCGTGGAAAGAGACCCAGTACTTC
>TRBJ2-1|-|TRBV19|TRBD1
CASSINRRQGTEQFF
TGTGCCAGTAGTATAAACCGCCGACAGGGGACTGAGCAGTTCTTC
>TRBJ2-3|-|TRBV5-4|TRBD1
CASSSPPRQGAPDTQYF
TGTGCCAGCAGCTCCCCCCCCCGACAGGGGGCTCCAGATACGCAGTATTTT
>TRBJ1-1|-|TRBV7-3|TRBD1
CASSLAPGQGSTEAFF
TGTGCCAGCAGCTTAGCCCCCGGACAGGGGAGCACTGAAGCTTTCTTT
>TRBJ2-6|once|TRBV7-9|-
CASSLRESGANVLTF
TGTGCCAGCAGCTTACGGGAATCTGGGGCCAACGTCCTGACTTTC
>TRBJ2-2|-|TRBV19|-
CASSAGTGELFF
TGTGCCAGTAGTGCGGGGACCGGGGAGCTGTTTTTT
>TRBJ2-1|-|TRBV7-2|-
CASSSPTNEQFF
TGTGCCAGCAGCTCGCCTACCAATGAGCAGTTCTTC
>TRBJ1-2|-|TRBV10-3|-
CAISDLWTAANYGYTF
TGTGCCATCAGTGACTTGTGGACAGCGGCAAACTATGGCTACACCTTC
>TRBJ2-7|once|TRBV28|TRBD1
CASSEGDSGIYEQYF
TGTGCCAGCAGTGAAGGGGACAGCGGAATATACGAGCAGTACTTC
>TRBJ2-7|-|TRBV10-3|TRBD1
CAISTGQGAYEQYF
TGTGCCATCAGTACGGGACAGGGGGCCTACGAGCAGTACTTC
>TRBJ2-3|-|TRBV7-9|TRBD1
CASSHPPGQGAKGDTQYF
TGTGCCAGCAGCCACCCCCCCGGACAGGGGGCGAAGGGGGATACGCAGTATTTT